Listed below are T cell receptor beta chains from one sample, sequenced in a study of identical twins. Using its own MiXCR run on the 5' RACE reads, TCRdb lists one record per CDR3 protein. The sample lists some 1,600,000 distinct CDR3 sequences; about 31% were seen once. The sample comprised cord blood. These receptors were collected from a newborn girl in good health. CDR3s include the opening cysteine and the closing phenylalanine or tryptophan. D genes are given only for firm matches. Clone size is given for some rows only: seen once, a few or many times, or a class if the clone is expanded.

>TRBD1|few|TRBJ1-4|TRBV29-1
CIVGQGYEKLFF
TGCATCGTCGGACAGGGGTATGAAAAACTGTTTTTT
>.|.|TRBJ2-1|TRBV3-1
CASSPQGGSYNEQFF
TGTGCCAGCAGCCCCCAAGGGGGGTCCTACAATGAGCAGTTCTTC
>.|.|TRBJ2-7|TRBV28
CASSRLYAPYEQYF
TGTGCCAGCAGTCGACTATACGCTCCCTACGAGCAGTACTTC
>TRBD2|.|TRBJ2-3|TRBV3-1
CASRDVAGLTDTQYF
TGTGCCAGCAGAGACGTAGCGGGGCTCACAGATACGCAGTATTTT
>.|many|TRBJ2-7|TRBV5-1
CASSLPKQGRDEQYF
TGCGCCAGCAGCTTGCCTAAACAGGGTCGCGACGAGCAGTACTTC
>.|few|TRBJ2-5|TRBV2
CASMKIGRFGTQYF
TGTGCCAGCATGAAAATTGGACGGTTTGGGACCCAGTACTTC
>.|.|TRBJ2-2|TRBV12-3/TRBV12-4
CASSLGPAAGELFF
TGTGCCAGCAGTTTGGGGCCGGCGGCCGGGGAGCTGTTTTTT
>.|.|TRBJ1-2|TRBV20-1
CSAREYEAAYGYTF
TGCAGTGCTAGAGAATACGAGGCGGCCTATGGCTACACCTTC
>TRBD1|.|TRBJ1-4|TRBV7-9
CASSSARQGLNEKLFF
TGTGCCAGCAGCTCGGCTCGACAGGGCCTTAATGAAAAACTGTTTTTT
>.|few|TRBJ1-2|TRBV20-1
CSARRDDYGYTF
TGCAGTGCTAGACGGGACGACTATGGCTACACCTTC
>TRBD1|few|TRBJ1-2|TRBV20-1
CSARVLDRPHGYTF
TGCAGTGCTAGAGTTCTGGACAGGCCCCACGGCTACACCTTC
>TRBD1|.|TRBJ2-5|TRBV29-1
CSVEATGTGQYF
TGCAGCGTTGAAGCCACCGGGACAGGCCAGTACTTC
>.|.|TRBJ2-7|TRBV7-9
CASSSGIYYEQYF
TGTGCCAGCAGCTCCGGGATCTACTACGAGCAGTACTTC
>TRBD2|few|TRBJ2-1|TRBV3-1
CASSQEGTSGKPRGNEQFF
TGTGCTAGCAGCCAAGAAGGGACTAGCGGCAAACCGAGGGGCAATGAGCAGTTCTTC
>TRBD1|.|TRBJ1-2|TRBV5-1
CASSLEGQNYGYTF
TGCGCCAGCAGCTTGGAGGGACAGAACTATGGCTACACCTTC
>TRBD2|.|TRBJ2-7|TRBV6-5
CASSSSGRAESEQYF
TGTGCCAGCAGCTCGAGCGGGAGGGCCGAGAGCGAGCAGTACTTC
>.|many|TRBJ2-3|TRBV21-1
CASSKVGRPSTDTQYF
TGTGCCAGCAGCAAAGTCGGCAGGCCTAGCACAGATACGCAGTATTTT
>.|.|TRBJ2-7|TRBV14
CASSQEGADLYEQYF
TGTGCCAGCAGCCAAGAGGGTGCGGATCTCTACGAGCAGTACTTC
>.|.|TRBJ1-6|TRBV30
CAWSVEAYNSPLHF
TGTGCCTGGTCGGTTGAGGCCTATAATTCACCCCTCCACTTT
>TRBD2|once|TRBJ2-7|TRBV6-6
CANSYSKFRLAPYEQYF
TGTGCCAACAGTTACTCGAAGTTCAGACTAGCCCCCTACGAGCAGTACTTC
>TRBD1|.|TRBJ2-3|TRBV27
CASSLKDRGGTNTQYF
TGTGCCAGCAGTCTTAAGGACAGGGGAGGCACAAATACGCAGTATTTT
>.|.|TRBJ1-4|TRBV2
CASSVEDNEKLFF
TGTGCCAGCAGTGTAGAGGATAATGAAAAACTGTTTTTT
>TRBD2|.|TRBJ2-1|TRBV4-1
CASSPIVAGGPGNEQFF
TGCGCCAGCAGCCCTATTGTAGCGGGAGGGCCGGGAAATGAGCAGTTCTTC
>TRBD2|few|TRBJ2-1|TRBV5-5
CASSSSGREYNEQFF
TGTGCCAGCAGCTCTAGCGGGAGGGAATACAATGAGCAGTTCTTC
>.|.|TRBJ2-4|TRBV2
CASSVYGTLAKNIQYF
TGTGCCAGCAGTGTGTACGGGACTCTAGCCAAAAACATTCAGTACTTC
>.|.|TRBJ2-4|TRBV4-2
CASNQETLSEGDIQYF
TGTGCCAGCAACCAAGAAACCCTAAGCGAGGGGGACATTCAGTACTTC
>TRBD2|.|TRBJ2-3|TRBV20-1
CSARDPSGLAGDTQYF
TGCAGTGCTAGAGATCCCTCGGGACTAGCGGGAGATACGCAGTATTTT
>TRBD2|.|TRBJ2-1|TRBV6-1
CASSESSGPYNEQFF
TGTGCCAGCAGTGAGTCTAGCGGCCCCTACAATGAGCAGTTCTTC
>TRBD1|many|TRBJ2-1|TRBV9
CASSVSGGFNNEQFF
TGTGCCAGCAGCGTATCAGGGGGTTTTAACAATGAGCAGTTCTTC
>TRBD2|.|TRBJ2-7|TRBV6-2/TRBV6-3
CASSYGPGLAGNEQYF
TGTGCCAGCAGTTATGGCCCGGGACTAGCGGGCAATGAGCAGTACTTC
>TRBD2|.|TRBJ2-1|TRBV25-1
CASSFGLAASRSSYNEQFF
TGTGCCAGCAGTTTCGGTCTAGCGGCTTCTCGGAGCTCCTACAATGAGCAGTTCTTC
>.|few|TRBJ1-1|TRBV5-4
CASSMDFRLAEAFF
TGTGCCAGCAGCATGGATTTCCGGCTCGCTGAAGCTTTCTTT
>.|.|TRBJ2-1|TRBV20-1
CSARVRYNNEQFF
TGCAGTGCTAGAGTGCGGTATAACAATGAGCAGTTCTTC
>TRBD2|few|TRBJ2-3|TRBV6-1
CASLPPGLFTDTQYF
TGTGCCAGCTTACCACCGGGACTATTCACAGATACGCAGTATTTT